Below are 27 T cell receptor beta chains sequenced from a single sample in a study of T-cell memory formation after mild COVID-19. TCRdb reanalysed the 5' RACE reads using MiXCR and keeps one entry per CDR3 protein. This sample has roughly 370,000 distinct CDR3 sequences, with 16% found just once. The sequencing sample was made of PBMCs or a T cell subset sorted from them (not recorded which). These receptors were collected from a man younger than 35 who had mild COVID-19 (a few samples of this study predate the infection). Cell type and time point are not known.

This clonotype was seen a handful of times. The chain uses TRBV15 and TRBJ2-1; TRBD1 might be the D (6 bases). Deletions cut 5 bases from V and 9 bases from J, with 14 bases between. The CDR3 spans 13 residues. Germline V gene lookup returns CDR1 LNHNV and CDR2 YYDKDF (reference sequence). The CDR3 protein is CATSHRDGAEQFF. CDR3 DNA: TGTGCCACCAGCCACAGGGACGGGGCTGAGCAGTTCTTC.

This chain connects TRBV7-2 to TRBJ2-5; D assignment may be TRBD1 or TRBD2 (5 bases each). There are 14 residues in the CDR3. Germline V gene sequence: CDR1 SGHTA, CDR2 FQGNSA. The germline V and J ends were trimmed by 3 bases and 5 bases, with 13 bases remaining between them. The CDR3 region has the DNA TGTGCCAGCAGCTTTTGGGGGTCGCGGGAGACCCAGTACTTC. It codes for CASSFWGSRETQYF. The full variable domain, with the rest looked up from reference TRBV7-2 and TRBJ2-5, is GAGVSQSPSNKVTEKGKDVELRCDPISGHTALYWYRQSLGQGLEFLIYFQGNSAPDKSGLPSDRFSAERTGGSVSTLTIQRTQQEDSAVYLCASSFWGSRETQYFGPGTRLLVL.

The rearrangement uses TRBV6-5 and TRBJ2-3; D is possibly TRBD1 (5 bases). The CDR3 length is 14 residues. V lost 6 bases, J lost 0 bases, and 10 bases lay in between. CDR1 and CDR2 (germline): MNHEY, SVGAGI. The CDR3 sequence: CASRDISSTDTQYF. The CDR3 DNA follows: TGTGCCAGCAGGGACATTTCTAGCACAGATACGCAGTATTTT.

This clonotype has a handful of counts. The chain recombines TRBV18 with TRBJ1-2; the D gene is possibly TRBD1 (5 bases). This CDR3 region has 13 residues. Germline V gene lookup returns CDR1 KGHSH and CDR2 LQKENI. V shed 2 bases and J shed 8 bases, with 12 bases lying between them. The chain's CDR3 is CASSPRGDEGYTF. The CDR3 DNA reads as TGTGCCAGCTCACCAAGAGGGGACGAGGGCTACACCTTC.

A single count supports this clonotype. The rearrangement uses TRBV27 and TRBJ2-1; D is perhaps TRBD2 (7 bases). Germline V gives CDR1 MNHEY, CDR2 SMNVEV (reference sequence). Trimming cost V 6 bases and J 2 bases, with 11 bases left between them. This CDR3 region has 14 residues. In DNA, the CDR3 is TGTGCCAGCAGACGGGGGGCAACCTACAATGAGCAGTTCTTC. It translates to CASRRGATYNEQFF.

The chain joins TRBV7-8 to TRBJ1-1; no firm D call. With 1 base removed from V and 2 bases from J, the gap between germline ends came to 14 bases. Germline values: CDR1 SGHVS, CDR2 FQNEAQ. The CDR3 runs to 16 residues. CDR3 DNA sequence: TGTGCCAGCAGCTTAGGGGTATCGGAATTTAACACTGAAGCTTTCTTT. The encoded protein is CASSLGVSEFNTEAFF.

This clonotype was detected only a few times. The chain links TRBV9 to TRBJ2-3; no clear D gene. The V and J ends lost 3 bases and 6 bases respectively, with 14 bases between them. From germline, CDR1 is SGDLS and CDR2 YYNGEE. The CDR3 covers 14 residues. CDR3 in DNA: TGTGCCAGCAGCGCAATCGAATTTGGGGATACGCAGTATTTT. Residues: CASSAIEFGDTQYF.

The V gene is TRBV7-2, the J gene TRBJ2-7; D may be TRBD1 (5 bases). This CDR3 has 14 residues. Germline assignment: CDR1 SGHTA and CDR2 FQGNSA. The ends were cut back, 5 bases at V and 2 bases at J, with 13 bases in the middle. CDR3 sequence (DNA): TGTGCCAGCAGCCCACAGGCCTACGCCTACGAGCAGTACTTC. This encodes CASSPQAYAYEQYF. Variable domain in full (rest from reference TRBV7-2 and TRBJ2-7): GAGVSQSPSNKVTEKGKDVELRCDPISGHTALYWYRQSLGQGLEFLIYFQGNSAPDKSGLPSDRFSAERTGGSVSTLTIQRTQQEDSAVYLCASSPQAYAYEQYFGPGTRLTVT.

This clonotype has more than one count but fewer than ten. The gene calls are TRBV4-1 and TRBJ2-1; no clear D. This CDR3 comprises 12 residues. The V and J ends lost 4 bases and 8 bases respectively, with 9 bases between them. Germline CDR1 and CDR2: MGHRA and YSYEKL. CDR3: CASSPPAHEQFF. In DNA, the CDR3 is TGCGCCAGCAGCCCCCCCGCGCATGAGCAGTTCTTC.

This clonotype was detected only a few times. The CDR3 DNA follows: TGTGCCACCAGGACTAGCGGGGGGGTAGCAGATACGCAGTATTTT. Translating it yields CATRTSGGVADTQYF. The chain carries TRBV10-3 and TRBJ2-3, with 15 bases matching TRBD2. This CDR3 has 15 amino acids. Germline V gene data show CDR1 as ENHRY and CDR2 as SYGVKD. V shed 10 bases and J 4 bases; nucleotides not matched to a gene: 6.

The chain uses TRBV14 and TRBJ2-3; possibly TRBD1 for D (5 bases). Germline CDR1 is SGHDN and CDR2 is FVKESK. This CDR3 has 17 residues. V lost 3 bases, J lost 6 bases, and 22 bases lay in between. The DNA of the CDR3 is TGTGCCAGCAGCCACAAGGTATCAGGGATCCGTTTGGATACGCAGTATTTT. Its translation is CASSHKVSGIRLDTQYF.

The chain joins TRBV21-1 to TRBJ2-7; the D segment call TRBD2 is taken from the table without a DNA check. TRBV21-1 is recorded as a pseudogene. This CDR3 spans 15 amino acids. The CDR3: CASSSPKGPRHEQYF. CDR3 bases: TGTGCCAGCAGCTCCCCTAAAGGGCCCAGGCACGAGCAGTACTTC.

This clonotype was seen only a few times. The genes are TRBV7-2 and TRBJ2-5; D perhaps matches TRBD1 (5 bases). Germline V gene data show CDR1 as SGHTA and CDR2 as FQGNSA. V was clipped by 3 bases and J by 1 base, with 6 bases between them. The CDR3 runs to 13 residues. Written as DNA, the CDR3 is TGTGCCAGCAGCTTCAGGGTCCAAGAGACCCAGTACTTC. Translation: CASSFRVQETQYF.

This clonotype was observed many times. The genes are TRBV7-2 and TRBJ2-1; 8 positions agree with TRBD2. Trimming cost V 4 bases and J 6 bases; bases outside gene matches: 5. Looked up from germline, CDR1 is SGHTA and CDR2 is FQGNSA. The CDR3 contains 14 residues. The DNA of the CDR3 is TGTGCCAGCAGCTCGGGGGGGCTCCTCAATGAGCAGTTCTTC. It yields the protein CASSSGGLLNEQFF.

This clonotype showed up just a few times. The V gene is TRBV12-3 or TRBV12-4, the J gene TRBJ1-1; TRBD1 matches 9 bases. The V and J ends lost 6 bases and 8 bases, in that order; junction bases with no gene match: 4. The length of the CDR3 is 12 residues. The DNA for the CDR3 is TGTGCCAGCAGCTACGGGACAGGGGAAGCTTTCTTT. It codes for CASSYGTGEAFF.

The CDR3 loop is CASRDRGAPYNEQFF. CDR3 nucleotides: TGTGCCAGCAGGGATAGAGGGGCGCCTTACAATGAGCAGTTCTTC. The chain has TRBV7-2 and TRBJ2-1; the D call may be TRBD1 or TRBD2 (5 bases each). Germline lookup yields CDR1 SGHTA and CDR2 FQGNSA. The CDR3 is made up of 15 amino acids. Trimming removed 6 bases at V and 4 bases at J, with 16 bases between.

Concerning this clonotype itself: A read error may be the cause here, since a much bigger clone is one base away. The chain uses TRBV27 and TRBJ1-1; D possibly corresponds to TRBD1 (5 bases). Germline V CDR1 and CDR2: MNHEY, SMNVEV (reference sequence). The V gene lost 8 bases and the J gene lost 11 bases, with 21 bases spanning the gap. This CDR3 has 13 amino acids. The CDR3 reads CASGALVPSGAFF. CDR3 DNA: TGTGCCAGCGGGGCCCTAGTACCGTCTGGGGCTTTCTTT.

This clonotype showed up just a few times. V is TRBV7-2 and J is TRBJ2-3; D is perhaps TRBD2 (5 bases). This CDR3 has 16 amino acids. Germline lookup yields CDR1 SGHTA and CDR2 FQGNSA. V lost 1 base to trimming and J lost 0 bases, with 11 bases between them. The CDR3 here is CASSLERFSSTDTQYF. CDR3 DNA sequence: TGTGCCAGCAGCTTAGAGCGGTTTTCTAGCACAGATACGCAGTATTTT.

This clonotype was detected only a few times. This sequence joins TRBV5-1 and TRBJ2-2; D call uncertain. Germline V CDR1 and CDR2: SGHRS, YFSETQ. This CDR3 comprises 13 residues. Trimming left V 2 bases short and J 3 bases short, with 5 bases between. CDR3 in DNA: TGCGCCAGCAGCTTCTGGCACACCGGGGAGCTGTTTTTT. Translation: CASSFWHTGELFF.

This sequence joins TRBV18 and TRBJ1-5, with unresolved D. Germline CDR1 reads KGHSH; CDR2 reads LQKENI. The CDR3 is 12 residues long. Trimming shortened V by 3 bases and J by 0 bases, and 0 bases separated the two germline ends. CDR3 sequence: CASSPSNQPQHF. CDR3 DNA sequence: TGTGCCAGCTCACCTAGCAATCAGCCCCAGCATTTT.

This clonotype was seen a few times. The V call is TRBV5-1, the J call TRBJ2-3; D might be TRBD2 (6 bases). The CDR3 extends over 15 amino acids. Trimming took off 0 bases at V and 2 bases at J, with 10 bases between the two ends. Germline assignment: CDR1 SGHRS and CDR2 YFSETQ. This CDR3 is CASSLEGTDTDTQYF. In nucleotides, the CDR3 is TGCGCCAGCAGCTTGGAGGGGACTGACACAGATACGCAGTATTTT.

CDR3 in amino acids: CATSRGSGPAEQYV. Written as DNA, the CDR3 is TGTGCCACCAGCAGAGGCTCCGGACCTGCCGAGCAGTACGTC. The chain has TRBV15 and TRBJ2-7; unclear D gene. Looked up from germline, CDR1 is LNHNV and CDR2 is YYDKDF (reference sequence). With 1 base removed from V and 6 bases from J, the gap between germline ends came to 13 bases. The CDR3 extends over 14 amino acids.

The sample holds many counts of this clonotype. The chain employs TRBV20-1 and TRBJ1-2, with a weak D call TRBD1 (6 bases). The CDR3 consists of 12 residues. Germline CDR1 is DFQATT and CDR2 is SNEGSKA (reference sequence). V was clipped by 5 bases and J by 8 bases, with 15 bases between them. The CDR3 coding sequence is TGCAGTGCTTATACAGGGCCCTCCGGCTACACCTTC. Its protein product is CSAYTGPSGYTF.

The V call is TRBV4-1, the J call TRBJ1-5, with a tentative D call TRBD1 (6 bases). The germline V gene has CDR1 MGHRA and CDR2 YSYEKL. This CDR3 contains 15 residues. Trimming removed 1 base at V and 8 bases at J, with 15 bases between. The CDR3 loop is CASSQVTIGGEPQHF. The CDR3 DNA reads TGCGCCAGCAGCCAAGTGACGATAGGGGGGGAGCCCCAGCATTTT.

In this sample, this clonotype turned up many times. The chain joins TRBV6-2 or TRBV6-3 to TRBJ2-3, with D possibly being TRBD1 (6 bases). The V end was cut by 6 bases, the J end by 0 bases, with 7 bases between. CDR1 is MNHEY, CDR2 SVGEGT, per germline. The CDR3 has 13 amino acids. The CDR3 sequence is CASRGASTDTQYF. The CDR3 coding sequence is TGTGCCAGCAGGGGGGCCAGCACAGATACGCAGTATTTT.

The J gene is TRBJ1-1, the V gene TRBV12-3 or TRBV12-4; tentative D call: TRBD1 (6 bases). Trimming cost V 7 bases and J 3 bases, with 15 bases left between them. The CDR3 extends over 14 amino acids. The CDR3 DNA reads as TGTGCCAGCATCCAGAGGGGGGGTTACACTGAAGCTTTCTTT. This sequence encodes CASIQRGGYTEAFF.

This clonotype was recorded a few times. The chain is built from TRBV5-1 and TRBJ2-1; the D is unclear. From germline, CDR1 is SGHRS and CDR2 YFSETQ. CDR3 length: 14 residues. Trimming removed 0 bases from V and 7 bases from J, with 11 bases in between. The CDR3 sequence: CASSLGLPPNEQFF. Here the CDR3 DNA reads TGCGCCAGCAGCTTGGGGTTACCTCCAAATGAGCAGTTCTTC.